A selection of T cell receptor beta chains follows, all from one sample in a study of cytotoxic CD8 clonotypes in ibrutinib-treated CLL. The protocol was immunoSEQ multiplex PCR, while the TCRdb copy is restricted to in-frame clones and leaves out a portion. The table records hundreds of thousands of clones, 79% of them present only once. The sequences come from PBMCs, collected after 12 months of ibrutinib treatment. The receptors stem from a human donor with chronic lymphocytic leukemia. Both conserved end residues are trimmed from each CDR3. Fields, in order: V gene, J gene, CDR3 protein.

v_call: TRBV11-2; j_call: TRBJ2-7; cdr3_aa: ASSSSQGRDHEQY
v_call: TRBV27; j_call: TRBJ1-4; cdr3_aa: ASSLRWGLGTAHSEKLF
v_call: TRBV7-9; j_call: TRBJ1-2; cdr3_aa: ASSLGQGINYGYT
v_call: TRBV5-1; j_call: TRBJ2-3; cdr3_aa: ASSLEGGQPYTDTQY
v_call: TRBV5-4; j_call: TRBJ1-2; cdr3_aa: ASTRGGLQYGYT
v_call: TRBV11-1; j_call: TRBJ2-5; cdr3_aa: ASSLERKQETQY
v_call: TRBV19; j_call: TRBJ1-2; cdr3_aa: ASSIDAPDRLA
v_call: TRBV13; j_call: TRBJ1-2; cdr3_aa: ASRSLTGGNYGYT
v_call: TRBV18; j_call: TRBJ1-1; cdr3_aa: ASSRAGGLAF
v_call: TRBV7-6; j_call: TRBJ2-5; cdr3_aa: ASRSEGTQY
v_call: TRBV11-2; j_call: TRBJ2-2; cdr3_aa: ASLDRNTGELF
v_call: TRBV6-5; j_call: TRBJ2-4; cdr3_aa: ASSEVGAGIQY
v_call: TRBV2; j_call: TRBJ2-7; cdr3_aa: AIRVPSSYEQY
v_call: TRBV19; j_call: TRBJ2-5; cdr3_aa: ASSNNGGLRVETQY
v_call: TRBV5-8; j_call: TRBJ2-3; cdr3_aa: ASSLGTRVPDTQY
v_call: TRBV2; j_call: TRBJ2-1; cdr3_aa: ASSTSGGAYEQF
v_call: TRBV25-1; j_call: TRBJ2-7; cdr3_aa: ASTAGQREQY
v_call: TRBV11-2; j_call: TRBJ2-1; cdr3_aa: ASSLSQGSYNEQF
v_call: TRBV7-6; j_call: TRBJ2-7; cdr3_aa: ASSLAIRGLADYEQY
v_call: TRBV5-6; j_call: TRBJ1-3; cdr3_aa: ASSLGSSGNTIY
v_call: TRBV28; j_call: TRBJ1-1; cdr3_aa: ASRPRDRAEAF
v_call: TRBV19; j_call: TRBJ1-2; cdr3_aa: ASSIGGQGGNYGYT
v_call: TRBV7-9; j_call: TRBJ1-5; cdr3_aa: ASGASYNQPQH
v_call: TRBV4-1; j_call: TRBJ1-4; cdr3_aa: ASSQGGGLEKLF